The present entry profiles one T cell receptor beta chain with its context. The method was immunoSEQ multiplex PCR; TCRdb's version includes in-frame clones alone and lacks a portion of them. Among approximately 87,000 clones listed, about 90% were seen once. This entry belongs to a study of OX40 agonist ivuxolimab in advanced cancers. The V and J ends lost 5 bases and 0 bases, in that order; junction bases with no gene match: 2. This CDR3 has 16 amino acids. Germline V gene data show CDR1 as SGHAT and CDR2 as FQNNGV. Sequenced here: CD4+ or CD8+ T cells sorted from blood, sampled in a trial of the OX40 agonist ivuxolimab. V and J are TRBV11-2 and TRBJ2-3; 13 nucleotides match TRBD2. The clonotype was recovered from an adult with an advanced solid tumor such as melanoma, head and neck, liver or kidney cancer. The DNA for the CDR3 is TGTGCCAGCAGCGAACTAGCGGGAGGGAGCACAGATACGCAGTATTTT. Encoded protein: CASSELAGGSTDTQYF.